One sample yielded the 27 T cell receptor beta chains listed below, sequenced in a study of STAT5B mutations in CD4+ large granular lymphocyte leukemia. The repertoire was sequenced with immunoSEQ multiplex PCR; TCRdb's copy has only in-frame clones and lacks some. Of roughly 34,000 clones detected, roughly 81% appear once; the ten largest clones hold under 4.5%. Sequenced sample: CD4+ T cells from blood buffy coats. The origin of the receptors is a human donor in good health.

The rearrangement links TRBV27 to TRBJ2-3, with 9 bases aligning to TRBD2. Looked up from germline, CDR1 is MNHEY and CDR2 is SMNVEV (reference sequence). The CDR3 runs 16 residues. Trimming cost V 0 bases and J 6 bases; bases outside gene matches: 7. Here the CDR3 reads CASSLSRGLAGDTQYF. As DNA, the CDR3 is TGTGCCAGCAGTTTATCGAGGGGACTAGCAGGGGATACGCAGTATTTT.

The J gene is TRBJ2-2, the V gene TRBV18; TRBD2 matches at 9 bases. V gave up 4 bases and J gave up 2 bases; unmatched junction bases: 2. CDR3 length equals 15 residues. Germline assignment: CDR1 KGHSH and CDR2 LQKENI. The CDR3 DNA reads TGTGCCAGCTCACGACTAGCGGAAAACACCGGGGAGCTGTTTTTT. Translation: CASSRLAENTGELFF.

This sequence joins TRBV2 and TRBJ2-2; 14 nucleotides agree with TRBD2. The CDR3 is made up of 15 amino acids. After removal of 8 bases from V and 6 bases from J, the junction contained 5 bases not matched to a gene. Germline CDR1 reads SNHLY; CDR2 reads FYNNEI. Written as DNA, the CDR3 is TGTGCCAGCTCGGGACTAGCGGGAGTCTCCGGGGAGCTGTTTTTT. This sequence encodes CASSGLAGVSGELFF. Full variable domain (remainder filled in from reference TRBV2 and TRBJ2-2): EPEVTQTPSHQVTQMGQEVILRCVPISNHLYFYWYRQILGQKVEFLVSFYNNEISEKSEIFDDQFSVERPDGSNFTLKIRSTKLEDSAMYFCASSGLAGVSGELFFGEGSRLTVL.

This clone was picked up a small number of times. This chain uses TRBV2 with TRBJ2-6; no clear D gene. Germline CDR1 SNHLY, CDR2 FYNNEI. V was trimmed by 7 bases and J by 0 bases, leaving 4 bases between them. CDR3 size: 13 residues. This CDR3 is CASTNSGANVLTF. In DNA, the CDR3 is TGTGCCAGCACTAACTCTGGGGCCAACGTCCTGACTTTC.

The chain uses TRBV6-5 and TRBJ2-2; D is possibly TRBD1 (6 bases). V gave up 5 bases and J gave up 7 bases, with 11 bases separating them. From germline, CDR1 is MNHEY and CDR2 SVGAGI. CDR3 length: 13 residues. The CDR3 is CASSRSGVGELFF. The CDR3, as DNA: TGTGCCAGCAGTCGCTCAGGGGTCGGGGAGCTGTTTTTT.

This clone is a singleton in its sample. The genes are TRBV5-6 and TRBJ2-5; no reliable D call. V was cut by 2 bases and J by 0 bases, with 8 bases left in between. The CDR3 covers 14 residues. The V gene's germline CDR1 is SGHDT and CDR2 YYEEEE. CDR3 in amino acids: CASSLPTDQETQYF. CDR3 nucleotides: TGTGCCAGCAGCTTACCGACGGACCAAGAGACCCAGTACTTC.

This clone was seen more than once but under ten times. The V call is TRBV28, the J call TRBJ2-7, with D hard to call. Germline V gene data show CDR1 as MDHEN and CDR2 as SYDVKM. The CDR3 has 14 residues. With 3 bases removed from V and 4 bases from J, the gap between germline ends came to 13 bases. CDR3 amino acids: CASSLIGLSYEQYF. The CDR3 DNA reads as TGTGCCAGCAGTTTGATTGGTCTCTCTTACGAGCAGTACTTC.

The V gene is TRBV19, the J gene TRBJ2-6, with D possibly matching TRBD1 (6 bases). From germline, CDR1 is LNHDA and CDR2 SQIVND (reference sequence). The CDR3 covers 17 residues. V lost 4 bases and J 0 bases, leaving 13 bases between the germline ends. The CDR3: CASSRERGSSGANVLTF. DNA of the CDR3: TGTGCCAGTAGTAGGGAAAGGGGGAGCTCTGGGGCCAACGTCCTGACTTTC.

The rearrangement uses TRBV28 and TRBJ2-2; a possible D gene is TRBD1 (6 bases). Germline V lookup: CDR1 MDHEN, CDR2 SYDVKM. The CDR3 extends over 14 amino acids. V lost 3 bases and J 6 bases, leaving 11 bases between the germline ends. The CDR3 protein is CASSLFTGPGELFF. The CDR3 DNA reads TGTGCCAGCAGTTTGTTCACAGGGCCCGGGGAGCTGTTTTTT. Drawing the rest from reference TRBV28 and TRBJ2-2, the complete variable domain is DVKVTQSSRYLVKRTGEKVFLECVQDMDHENMFWYRQDPGLGLRLIYFSYDVKMKEKGDIPEGYSVSREKKERFSLILESASTNQTSMYLCASSLFTGPGELFFGEGSRLTVL.

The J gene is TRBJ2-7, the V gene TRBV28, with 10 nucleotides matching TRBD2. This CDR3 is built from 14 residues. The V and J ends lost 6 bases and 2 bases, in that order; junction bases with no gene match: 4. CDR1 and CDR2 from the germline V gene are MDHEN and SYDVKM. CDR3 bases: TGTGCCAGCAGCGGACTAGCGGCCGCCTACGAGCAGTACTTC. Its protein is CASSGLAAAYEQYF.

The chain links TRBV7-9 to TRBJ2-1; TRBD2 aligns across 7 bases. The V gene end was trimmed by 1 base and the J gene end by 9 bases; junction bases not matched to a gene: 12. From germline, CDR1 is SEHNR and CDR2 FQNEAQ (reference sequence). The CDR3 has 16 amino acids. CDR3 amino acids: CASSLGVGGSEGEQFF. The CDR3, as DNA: TGTGCCAGCAGCTTAGGGGTGGGAGGGAGCGAAGGTGAGCAGTTCTTC.

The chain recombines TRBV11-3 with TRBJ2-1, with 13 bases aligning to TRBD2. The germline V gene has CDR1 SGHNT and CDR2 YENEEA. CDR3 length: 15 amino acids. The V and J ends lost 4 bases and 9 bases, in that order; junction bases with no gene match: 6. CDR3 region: CASSSLAGGPVEQFF. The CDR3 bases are TGTGCCAGCAGCTCACTAGCGGGAGGGCCGGTTGAGCAGTTCTTC. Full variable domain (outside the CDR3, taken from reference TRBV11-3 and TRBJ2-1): EAGVVQSPRYKIIEKKQPVAFWCNPISGHNTLYWYLQNLGQGPELLIRYENEEAVDDSQLPKDRFSAERLKGVDSTLKIQPAELGDSAVYLCASSSLAGGPVEQFFGPGTRLTVL.

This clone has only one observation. The CDR3 DNA reads TGTGCCAGCAGGTGGGGACAGGGCCCCAGTGAGCAGTTCTTC. Encoded protein: CASRWGQGPSEQFF. The chain recombines TRBV25-1 with TRBJ2-1; TRBD1 matches 9 bases. The CDR3 has 14 residues. Germline V gene lookup returns CDR1 MGHDK and CDR2 SYGVNS. V lost 6 bases and J lost 9; bases outside the gene matches: 9.

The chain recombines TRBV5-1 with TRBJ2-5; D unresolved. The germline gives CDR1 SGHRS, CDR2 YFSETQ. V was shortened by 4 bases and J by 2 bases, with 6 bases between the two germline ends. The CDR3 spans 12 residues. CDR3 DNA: TGCGCCAGCAGCCTTGCGCAAGAGACCCAGTACTTC. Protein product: CASSLAQETQYF.

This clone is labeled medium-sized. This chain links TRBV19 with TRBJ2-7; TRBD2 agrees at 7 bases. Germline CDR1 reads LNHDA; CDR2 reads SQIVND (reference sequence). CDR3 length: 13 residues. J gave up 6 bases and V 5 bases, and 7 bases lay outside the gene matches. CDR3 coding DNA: TGTGCCAGTAGTTCTCGGGAGGTAGGCGAGCAGTACTTC. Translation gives CASSSREVGEQYF.

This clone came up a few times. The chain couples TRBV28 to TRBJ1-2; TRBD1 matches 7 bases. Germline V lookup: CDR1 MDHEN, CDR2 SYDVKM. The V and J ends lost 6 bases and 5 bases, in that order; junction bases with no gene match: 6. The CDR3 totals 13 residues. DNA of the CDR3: TGTGCCAGCAGCACAGACAGGGATTATGGCTACACCTTC. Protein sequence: CASSTDRDYGYTF.

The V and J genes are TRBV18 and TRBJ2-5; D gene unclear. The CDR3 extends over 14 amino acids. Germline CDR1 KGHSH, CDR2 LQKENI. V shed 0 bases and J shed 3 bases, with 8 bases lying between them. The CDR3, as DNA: TGTGCCAGCTCACCACCGAACCGGAAAGAGACCCAGTACTTC. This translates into CASSPPNRKETQYF.

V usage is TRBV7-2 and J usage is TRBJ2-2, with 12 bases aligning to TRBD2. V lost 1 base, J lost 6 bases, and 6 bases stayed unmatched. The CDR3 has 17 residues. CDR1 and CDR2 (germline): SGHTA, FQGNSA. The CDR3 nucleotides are TGTGCCAGCAGCTTAGGTCCTAGCGGGAGGGTGGCCGGGGAGCTGTTTTTT. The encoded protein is CASSLGPSGRVAGELFF.

CDR3 loop: CASSLGGTYYNEQFF. CDR3 coding DNA: TGTGCCAGCAGTTTAGGAGGGACATATTACAATGAGCAGTTCTTC. The chain recombines TRBV28 with TRBJ2-1; D tentatively reads TRBD1 or TRBD2 (6 bases each). The germline V gene has CDR1 MDHEN and CDR2 SYDVKM. This CDR3 is built from 15 residues. The V end was cut by 2 bases, the J end by 4 bases, with 12 bases between.

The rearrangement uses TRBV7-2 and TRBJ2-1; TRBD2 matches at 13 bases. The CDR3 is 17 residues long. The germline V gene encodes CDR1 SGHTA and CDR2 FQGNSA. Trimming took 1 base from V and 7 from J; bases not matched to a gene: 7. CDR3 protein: CASSLGRLAGGRNEQFF. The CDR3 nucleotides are TGTGCCAGCAGCTTAGGGCGACTAGCGGGGGGAAGGAATGAGCAGTTCTTC.

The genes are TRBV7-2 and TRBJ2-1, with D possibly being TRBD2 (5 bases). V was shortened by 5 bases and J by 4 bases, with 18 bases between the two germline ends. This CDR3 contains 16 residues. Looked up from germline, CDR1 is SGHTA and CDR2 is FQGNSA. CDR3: CASSPWAGGIYNEQFF. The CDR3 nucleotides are TGTGCCAGCAGCCCTTGGGCAGGAGGAATTTACAATGAGCAGTTCTTC.

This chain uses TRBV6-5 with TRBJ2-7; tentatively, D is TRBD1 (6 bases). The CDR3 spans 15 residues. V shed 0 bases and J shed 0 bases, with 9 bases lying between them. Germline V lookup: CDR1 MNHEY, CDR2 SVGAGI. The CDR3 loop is CASSYSRGTSYEQYF. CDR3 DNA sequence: TGTGCCAGCAGTTACTCGAGGGGGACCTCCTACGAGCAGTACTTC.

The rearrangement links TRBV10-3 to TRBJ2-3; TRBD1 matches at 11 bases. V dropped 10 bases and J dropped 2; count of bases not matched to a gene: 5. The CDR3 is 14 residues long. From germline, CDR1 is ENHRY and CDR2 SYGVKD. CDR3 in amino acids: CATGQGASTDTQYF. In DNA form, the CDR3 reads TGTGCCACCGGACAGGGGGCTTCCACAGATACGCAGTATTTT.

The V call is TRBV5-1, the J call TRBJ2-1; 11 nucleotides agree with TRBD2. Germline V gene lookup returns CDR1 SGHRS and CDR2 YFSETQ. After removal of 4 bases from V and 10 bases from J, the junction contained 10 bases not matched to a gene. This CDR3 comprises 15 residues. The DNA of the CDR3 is TGCGCCAGCAGCGAGGGTAGCGGGAGGGCCAAGGAGCAGTTCTTC. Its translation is CASSEGSGRAKEQFF.

This CDR3 reads CASSQGGGRVNTEAFF. The CDR3, as DNA: TGTGCCAGCAGCCAAGGTGGGGGCAGGGTGAACACTGAAGCTTTCTTT. The chain combines TRBV14 with TRBJ1-1; a possible D gene is TRBD1 (6 bases). The length of the CDR3 is 16 residues. Looked up from germline, CDR1 is SGHDN and CDR2 is FVKESK. Trimming pared 1 base from V and 0 bases from J, leaving 12 bases between.

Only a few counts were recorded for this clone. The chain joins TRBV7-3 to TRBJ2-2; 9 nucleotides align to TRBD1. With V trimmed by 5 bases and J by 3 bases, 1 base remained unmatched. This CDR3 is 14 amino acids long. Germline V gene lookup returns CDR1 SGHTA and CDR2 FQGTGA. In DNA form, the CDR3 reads TGTGCCAGCAGCCGACAGGGGGACACCGGGGAGCTGTTTTTT. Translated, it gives CASSRQGDTGELFF.

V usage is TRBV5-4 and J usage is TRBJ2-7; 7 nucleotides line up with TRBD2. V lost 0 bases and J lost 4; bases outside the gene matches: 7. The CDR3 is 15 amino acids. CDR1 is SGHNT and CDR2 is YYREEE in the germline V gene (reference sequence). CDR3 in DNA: TGTGCCAGCAGCTTGGCTAGCGGTAAACCTTACGAGCAGTACTTC. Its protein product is CASSLASGKPYEQYF.